A single sample gave rise to the 16 T cell receptor beta chains below, sequenced in a study of technical replicates of blood from a handful of donors. The method was immunoSEQ multiplex PCR; TCRdb's version includes in-frame clones alone and lacks a portion of them. The repertoire holds some 62,000 clones, roughly 86% seen once, with under 6.5% in the top ten. Sequencing was done on a sample of PBMCs. The origin of the receptors is a human donor in good health. Some clones in this sample may be carry-over from other donors' samples.

The chain uses TRBV7-9 and TRBJ2-5; 15 nucleotides line up with TRBD2. The CDR3 sequence is 16 residues long. Germline V gene data show CDR1 as SEHNR and CDR2 as FQNEAQ (reference sequence). After removal of 3 bases from V and 4 bases from J, the junction contained 3 bases not matched to a gene. The CDR3 DNA is TGTGCCAGCAGCTTCGGACTAGCGGGGGGGGGAGAGACCCAGTACTTC. This codes for CASSFGLAGGGETQYF.

The chain employs TRBV5-1 and TRBJ2-7, with 13 bases that match TRBD2. The junction had 4 bases not matched to a gene; V was cut back by 2 bases and J by 5 bases. CDR1 and CDR2 (germline): SGHRS, YFSETQ. The CDR3 is 15 amino acids. The CDR3 is CASSFKTSGGNEQYF. CDR3 in DNA: TGCGCCAGCAGCTTCAAGACTAGCGGGGGGAACGAGCAGTACTTC.

The gene calls are TRBV11-1 and TRBJ2-7, with D perhaps TRBD1 (6 bases). Looked up from germline, CDR1 is SGHAT and CDR2 is FQDESV (reference sequence). The CDR3 has 15 residues. Trimming removed 5 bases at V and 3 bases at J, with 17 bases between. The CDR3 DNA sequence: TGTGCCAGCAGCCGTGGGGCAGGGGCGGGCTACGAGCAGTACTTC. Residues: CASSRGAGAGYEQYF.

The genes are TRBV7-9 and TRBJ1-1, with TRBD1 matching 7 bases. The CDR3 runs to 12 residues. The V segment lost 6 bases and the J segment 5 bases; nucleotides outside the gene matches: 3. CDR1 and CDR2 from the germline V gene are SEHNR and FQNEAQ (reference sequence). The CDR3 here is CASRSTGTEAFF. CDR3 sequence (DNA): TGTGCCAGCAGATCGACAGGGACTGAAGCTTTCTTT.

This chain links TRBV2 with TRBJ2-7; TRBD2 matches at 8 bases. Germline CDR1 SNHLY, CDR2 FYNNEI. The CDR3 sequence is 14 residues long. V lost 6 bases and J lost 3; bases outside the gene matches: 7. DNA of the CDR3: TGTGCCAGCAGGGGAGTCAGCGGGGGCTACGAGCAGTACTTC. As protein: CASRGVSGGYEQYF. The full variable domain, its missing parts supplied by reference TRBV2 and TRBJ2-7, is EPEVTQTPSHQVTQMGQEVILRCVPISNHLYFYWYRQILGQKVEFLVSFYNNEISEKSEIFDDQFSVERPDGSNFTLKIRSTKLEDSAMYFCASRGVSGGYEQYFGPGTRLTVT.

The rearrangement links TRBV5-1 to TRBJ1-1, with TRBD1 matching over 8 bases. Germline CDR1 SGHRS, CDR2 YFSETQ. The J segment lost 7 bases and the V segment lost 0 bases, leaving 11 bases of the junction unmatched. This CDR3 spans 16 amino acids. CDR3 residues: CASSLARQGAGGEAFF. As DNA, the CDR3 is TGCGCCAGCAGCTTGGCCAGGCAGGGGGCTGGTGGTGAAGCTTTCTTT.

A few counts support this clone. The genes are TRBV30 and TRBJ2-3; no clear D. The CDR3 is made up of 13 amino acids. Germline-derived CDR1 and CDR2 are GTSNPN and SVGIG (reference sequence). V dropped 0 bases and J dropped 8 bases, with 12 bases sitting between them. The CDR3 reads CAWSVPGSGTQYF. The CDR3 DNA follows: TGTGCCTGGAGTGTACCAGGTTCAGGTACGCAGTATTTT.

The J gene is TRBJ1-2, the V gene TRBV4-3; D unresolved. The CDR3 covers 13 residues. V was shortened by 0 bases and J by 8 bases, with 10 bases between the two germline ends. Germline values: CDR1 LGHNA, CDR2 YSLEER. Here the CDR3 DNA reads TGCGCCAGCAGCCAAGAAGGCAGAGGGGGCTACACCTTC. It translates to CASSQEGRGGYTF.

The V and J genes are TRBV4-2 and TRBJ2-5, with D hard to call. Germline V gene sequence: CDR1 LGHNA, CDR2 YNFKEQ. CDR3 length: 15 amino acids. The V end was cut by 4 bases, the J end by 1 base, with 13 bases between. Here the CDR3 reads CASSRRQVAQETQYF. Here the CDR3 DNA reads TGTGCCAGCAGCCGACGGCAGGTTGCCCAAGAGACCCAGTACTTC.

This clone was counted once. The chain couples TRBV4-3 to TRBJ2-7, with 9 bases identical to TRBD2. J lost 2 bases, V lost 5 bases, and 10 bases had no gene match. Germline V CDR1 and CDR2: LGHNA, YSLEER. The CDR3 loop spans 16 amino acids. Here the CDR3 reads CASSSSPAGGPYEQYF. CDR3 nucleotide sequence: TGCGCCAGCAGCTCGTCCCCAGCGGGAGGTCCCTACGAGCAGTACTTC.

The rearrangement uses TRBV27 and TRBJ2-5, with 7 bases fitting TRBD1. After removal of 4 bases from V and 2 bases from J, the junction contained 4 bases not matched to a gene. Germline assignment: CDR1 MNHEY and CDR2 SMNVEV (reference sequence). The CDR3 spans 14 residues. DNA of the CDR3: TGTGCCAGCAGTTCCAGGACAGGACAAGAGACCCAGTACTTC. Protein: CASSSRTGQETQYF.

The chain carries TRBV7-2 and TRBJ1-1; D is unclear. CDR3 length: 14 amino acids. CDR1 SGHTA and CDR2 FQGNSA come from the germline V gene. Deletions cut 1 base from V and 2 bases from J, with 8 bases between. CDR3 bases: TGTGCCAGCAGCTTAGGGCAGTCTAACACTGAAGCTTTCTTT. This encodes CASSLGQSNTEAFF. Drawing the rest from reference TRBV7-2 and TRBJ1-1, the complete variable domain is GAGVSQSPSNKVTEKGKDVELRCDPISGHTALYWYRQSLGQGLEFLIYFQGNSAPDKSGLPSDRFSAERTGGSVSTLTIQRTQQEDSAVYLCASSLGQSNTEAFFGQGTRLTVV.

This clone was picked up one time. The rearrangement links TRBV7-3 to TRBJ1-2; 7 bases are shared with TRBD1. The CDR3 extends over 13 amino acids. Per germline, CDR1 SGHTA and CDR2 FQGTGA. Trimming at V came to 4 bases and at J to 4 bases, leaving 3 bases not matched to a gene. The CDR3 DNA reads as TGTGCCAGCAGCTACACAGGGGTCTATGGCTACACCTTC. Translation: CASSYTGVYGYTF.

This clone came up a few times. The rearrangement uses TRBV5-1 and TRBJ1-1, with 9 bases identical to TRBD1. V lost 2 bases and J lost 3; bases outside the gene matches: 2. Looked up from germline, CDR1 is SGHRS and CDR2 is YFSETQ. The CDR3 has 14 residues. Here the CDR3 reads CASSFGTGYTEAFF. The CDR3 bases are TGCGCCAGCAGCTTCGGGACAGGGTACACTGAAGCTTTCTTT.

This clone was seen just once. This chain links TRBV5-6 with TRBJ2-5; 9 bases match TRBD2. From germline, CDR1 is SGHDT and CDR2 YYEEEE. The CDR3 is 16 amino acids. J was trimmed by 2 bases and V by 4 bases; bases with no gene match: 9. The DNA for the CDR3 is TGTGCCAGCAGCCCCGGATTAGCGGGAGCTCAAGAGACCCAGTACTTC. It yields the protein CASSPGLAGAQETQYF.

This clone was observed a single time. CDR3 bases: TGTGCCAGCAGTTTATCCAGGACATCATATGGCTACACCTTC. Its translation is CASSLSRTSYGYTF. V and J are TRBV27 and TRBJ1-2; D might be TRBD1 (5 bases). Trimming cost V 0 bases and J 5 bases, with 10 bases left between them. Germline assignment: CDR1 MNHEY and CDR2 SMNVEV (reference sequence). CDR3 length equals 14 residues.